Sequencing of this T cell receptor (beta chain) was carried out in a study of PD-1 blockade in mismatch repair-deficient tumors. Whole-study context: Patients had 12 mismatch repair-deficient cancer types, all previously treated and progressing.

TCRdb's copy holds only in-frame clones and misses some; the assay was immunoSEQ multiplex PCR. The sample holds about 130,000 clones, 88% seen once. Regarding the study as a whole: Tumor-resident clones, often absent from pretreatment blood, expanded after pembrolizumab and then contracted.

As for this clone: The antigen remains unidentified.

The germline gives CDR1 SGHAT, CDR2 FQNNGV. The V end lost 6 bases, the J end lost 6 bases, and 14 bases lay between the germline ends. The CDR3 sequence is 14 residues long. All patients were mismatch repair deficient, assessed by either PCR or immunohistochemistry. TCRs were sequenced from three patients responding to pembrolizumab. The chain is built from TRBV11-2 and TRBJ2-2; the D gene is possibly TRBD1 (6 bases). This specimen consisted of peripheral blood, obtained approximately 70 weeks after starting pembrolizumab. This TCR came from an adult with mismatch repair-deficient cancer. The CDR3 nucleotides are TGTGCCAGCAGTTTATACAGGGTCTCCGGGGAGCTGTTTTTT. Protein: CASSLYRVSGELFF.